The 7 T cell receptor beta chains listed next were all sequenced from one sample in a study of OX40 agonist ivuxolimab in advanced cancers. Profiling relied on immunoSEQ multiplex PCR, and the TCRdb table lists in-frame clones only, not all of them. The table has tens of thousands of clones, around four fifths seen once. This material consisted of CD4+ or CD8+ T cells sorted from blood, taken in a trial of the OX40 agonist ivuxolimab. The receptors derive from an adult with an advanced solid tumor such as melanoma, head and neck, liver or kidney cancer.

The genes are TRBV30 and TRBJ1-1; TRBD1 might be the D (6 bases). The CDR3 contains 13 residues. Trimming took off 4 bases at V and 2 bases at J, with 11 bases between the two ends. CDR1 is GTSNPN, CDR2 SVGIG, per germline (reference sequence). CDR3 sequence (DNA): TGTGCCTGGAAGGGGACAATTAACACTGAAGCTTTCTTT. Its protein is CAWKGTINTEAFF.

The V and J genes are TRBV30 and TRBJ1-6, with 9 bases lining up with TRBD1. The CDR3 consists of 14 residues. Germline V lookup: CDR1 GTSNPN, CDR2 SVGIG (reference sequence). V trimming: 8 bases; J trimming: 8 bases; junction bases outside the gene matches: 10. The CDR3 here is CAAYRGTGYSPLHF. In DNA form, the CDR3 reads TGTGCCGCTTACCGGGGGACAGGGTATTCACCCCTCCACTTT.

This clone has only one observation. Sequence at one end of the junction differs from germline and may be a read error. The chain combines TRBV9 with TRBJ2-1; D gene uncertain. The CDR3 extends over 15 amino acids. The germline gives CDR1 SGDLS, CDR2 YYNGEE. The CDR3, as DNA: TGTGCCAGCAGCGTAGCCGCGCTCTCCTATAATGAGCAGTTCTTC. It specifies CASSVAALSYNEQFF.

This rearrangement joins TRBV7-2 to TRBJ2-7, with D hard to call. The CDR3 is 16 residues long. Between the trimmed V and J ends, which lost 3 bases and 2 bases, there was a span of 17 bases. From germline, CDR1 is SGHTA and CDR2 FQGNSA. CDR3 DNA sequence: TGTGCCAGCAGCTTGGCGACGGTTTCGATTCCCTACGAGCAGTACTTC. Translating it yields CASSLATVSIPYEQYF.

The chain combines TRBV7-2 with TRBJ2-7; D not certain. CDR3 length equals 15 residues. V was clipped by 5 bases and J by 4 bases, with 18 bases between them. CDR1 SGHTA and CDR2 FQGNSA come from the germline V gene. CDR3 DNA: TGTGCCAGCAGCCCTAGGACGTTGGTACAATACGAGCAGTACTTC. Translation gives CASSPRTLVQYEQYF.

The CDR3 is CASSLELAWSSADTQYF. The CDR3 bases are TGTGCCAGCAGCTTAGAACTAGCATGGTCCAGCGCAGATACGCAGTATTTT. This rearrangement joins TRBV7-9 to TRBJ2-3; D might be TRBD2 (6 bases). Trimming cost V 1 base and J 4 bases, with 18 bases left between them. In germline, CDR1 is SEHNR, CDR2 FQNEAQ (reference sequence). The CDR3 is 17 residues long.

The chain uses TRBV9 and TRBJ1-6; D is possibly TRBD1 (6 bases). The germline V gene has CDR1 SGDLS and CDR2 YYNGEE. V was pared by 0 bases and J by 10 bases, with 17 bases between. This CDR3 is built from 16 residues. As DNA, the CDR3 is TGTGCCAGCAGCGTAGAGCGCGTCAGGGGAGGGTCACCCCTCCACTTT. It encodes CASSVERVRGGSPLHF.